These T cell receptor beta chains were read from a single sample in a study of cytomegalovirus exposure and HLA in healthy donors. TCRdb keeps only in-frame clones here, not all; method: immunoSEQ multiplex PCR. In the table there are some 200,000 clones, roughly four fifths of which are singletons. Sequencing was performed on PBMCs. These receptors came from a girl aged 2 to 9 in good health and CMV-seronegative. Both conserved end residues are part of each CDR3. Each record gives: clone size, J gene, V gene, D gene, CDR3 DNA, CDR3 protein. The D gene is left open where the match is weak. Clone size is given for some rows only: seen once, a few or many times, or a class if the clone is expanded.

NA TRBJ1-5 TRBV30 NA TGTGCCTGGAGTGTTTGGCCATCTGAGGGCCATCAGCCCCAGCATTTT CAWSVWPSEGHQPQHF
NA TRBJ2-1 TRBV2 TRBD2 TGTGCCAGCAGTGATTTGCGGGAGTCTGAGCAGTTCTTC CASSDLRESEQFF
once TRBJ2-5 TRBV27 TRBD1 TGTGCCAGCAGTCTCAGGACAGGGGGCGATGACCAGTACTTC CASSLRTGGDDQYF
NA TRBJ1-4 TRBV6-5 TRBD1 TGTGCCAGCAGTTACTCGGGACAGCATGAAAAACTGTTTTTT CASSYSGQHEKLFF
NA TRBJ1-5 TRBV19 TRBD1 TGTGCCAGTAGTACTCAGGTCTCCGGGACAGGGGGACCATATAGCAATCAGCCCCAGCATTTT CASSTQVSGTGGPYSNQPQHF
NA TRBJ2-7 TRBV19 NA TGTGCCAGTAGTGCGTCCAGGGGTGGCGAGCAGTACTTC CASSASRGGEQYF
NA TRBJ2-7 TRBV7-6 NA TGTGCCAGCAGCTTAGGCAGGGCCTACGAGCAGTACTTC CASSLGRAYEQYF
NA TRBJ1-1 TRBV6-1 NA TGTGCCAGCAGTGAATATTACACTGAAGCTTTCTTT CASSEYYTEAFF
NA TRBJ1-2 TRBV6-5 NA TGTGCCAGCAGTCGACTCGGGACTGTGAAAGGCTACACCTTC CASSRLGTVKGYTF
NA TRBJ2-2 TRBV27 NA TGTGCCAGCAGTTTGATCAGGGATAAAACCGGGGAGCTGTTTTTT CASSLIRDKTGELFF
NA TRBJ1-2 TRBV7-9 NA TGTGCCAGCAGCTCCGAGTATGGCTACACCTTC CASSSEYGYTF
NA TRBJ2-7 TRBV2 NA TGTGCCAGCAGTCAGGCCCGGGATTTTAACTACGAGCAGTACTTC CASSQARDFNYEQYF
few TRBJ1-5 TRBV4-1 NA TGCGCCAGCAGCCAAGATTACGGGCAGCCCCAGCATTTT CASSQDYGQPQHF